Below, 15 T cell receptor beta chains from the same sample are listed, as sequenced in a study of CD8+ T cells in alopecia areata. Documented treatment: oral pan-JAK inhibitor, 5-10 mg twice daily. The sequencing template was cDNA reverse transcribed from extracted RNA. The method was immunoSEQ multiplex PCR; TCRdb's version includes in-frame clones alone and lacks a portion of them. The table has under 150,000 clones, roughly three fifths seen once. The material was CD4+ T cells sorted from blood, obtained at week 24, from a patient treated with tofacitinib. These receptors all stem from a human donor with alopecia areata.

This sequence joins TRBV5-1 and TRBJ2-2; D not certain. Trimming stripped 0 bases from V and 4 bases from J, with 10 bases between. The CDR3 has 15 amino acids. Germline V gene lookup returns CDR1 SGHRS and CDR2 YFSETQ. The DNA for the CDR3 is TGCGCCAGCAGCTTGGACGGTATCGGCACCGGGGAGCTGTTTTTT. It yields the protein CASSLDGIGTGELFF.

The genes are TRBV14 and TRBJ2-2; no reliable D call. The V gene's germline CDR1 is SGHDN and CDR2 FVKESK. This CDR3 region has 15 residues. V was trimmed by 0 bases and J by 2 bases, leaving 7 bases between them. The CDR3 reads CASSQDWLNTGELFF. The CDR3 DNA is TGTGCCAGCAGCCAAGACTGGCTAAACACCGGGGAGCTGTTTTTT.

This clone was counted a single time. The rearrangement uses TRBV5-1 and TRBJ2-5, with D perhaps matching TRBD1 (6 bases). The CDR3 runs 16 residues. Germline loops: CDR1 SGHRS, CDR2 YFSETQ. V was clipped by 4 bases and J by 5 bases, with 21 bases between them. This chain's CDR3 is CASSQRTGSEAETQYF. The CDR3 DNA is TGCGCCAGCAGCCAGAGAACAGGGTCGGAGGCGGAGACCCAGTACTTC.

The V gene is TRBV30, the J gene TRBJ1-1; the D is unclear. This CDR3 spans 13 amino acids. The germline V gene has CDR1 GTSNPN and CDR2 SVGIG (reference sequence). Trimming shortened V by 4 bases and J by 1 base, and 10 bases separated the two germline ends. The CDR3 DNA reads TGTGCCTGGACCCGTCATGAGAACACTGAAGCTTTCTTT. Protein product: CAWTRHENTEAFF.

V gene TRBV29-1 combines with J gene TRBJ2-5, with 7 bases identical to TRBD1. Germline V CDR1 and CDR2: SQVTM, ANQGSEA. J was trimmed by 2 bases and V by 4 bases; bases with no gene match: 13. The length of the CDR3 is 16 residues. The CDR3 region has the DNA TGCAGCGTTGGAGCAAGGGGCAGGGGGTGGCAAGAGACCCAGTACTTC. It codes for CSVGARGRGWQETQYF. Full variable domain (outside the CDR3, taken from reference TRBV29-1 and TRBJ2-5): SAVISQKPSRDICQRGTSLTIQCQVDSQVTMMFWYRQQPGQSLTLIATANQGSEATYESGFVIDKFPISRPNLTFSTLTVSNMSPEDSSIYLCSVGARGRGWQETQYFGPGTRLLVL.

The gene calls are TRBV30 and TRBJ2-3; a possible D gene is TRBD2 (5 bases). V lost 1 base and J 7 bases, leaving 15 bases between the germline ends. Per germline, CDR1 GTSNPN and CDR2 SVGIG (reference sequence). This CDR3 region has 14 residues. This CDR3 reads CAWSASTGGNTQYF. The CDR3 nucleotides read TGTGCCTGGAGTGCGTCGACTGGAGGAAATACGCAGTATTTT.

The chain uses TRBV7-6 and TRBJ2-7; 7 bases are a match to TRBD2. This CDR3 is 15 amino acids long. Losses at the gene ends were 1 base for V and 3 bases for J; bases not matched to a gene: 6. The germline CDR1 and CDR2 sequences are SGHVS and FNYEAQ. The CDR3 coding sequence is TGTGCCAGCAGCTTAGTTGCGGGGGAAATCTACGAGCAGTACTTC. Translation gives CASSLVAGEIYEQYF.

The rearrangement links TRBV5-1 to TRBJ2-7; 11 bases are shared with TRBD1. This CDR3 region has 15 residues. Germline loops: CDR1 SGHRS, CDR2 YFSETQ. After removal of 2 bases from V and 6 bases from J, the junction contained 7 bases not matched to a gene. The CDR3 region has the DNA TGCGCCAGCAGCTTAACCCCGGGACAGGGGGGCGAGCAGTACTTC. This translates into CASSLTPGQGGEQYF.

V gene TRBV27 combines with J gene TRBJ1-6; D remains ambiguous. V was trimmed by 6 bases and J by 6 bases, leaving 15 bases between them. The CDR3 is made up of 15 amino acids. CDR1 and CDR2 from the germline V gene are MNHEY and SMNVEV (reference sequence). CDR3: CASSGLGRGNSPLHF. The CDR3 DNA sequence: TGTGCCAGCAGCGGCCTCGGACGAGGTAATTCACCCCTCCACTTT.

By sample share, this clone is medium-sized (0.01 to 0.1%). DNA for the CDR3: TGTGCCAGCTCACCAGCAGCCTACGAGCAGTACTTC. Its protein is CASSPAAYEQYF. J is TRBJ2-7 and V is TRBV18; D unclear. This CDR3 region has 12 residues. V was cut by 2 bases and J by 2 bases, with 4 bases left in between. Germline V gene lookup returns CDR1 KGHSH and CDR2 LQKENI.

This clone turned up a few times. The chain is built from TRBV30 and TRBJ1-4, with D possibly being TRBD1 (5 bases). Trimming removed 5 bases at V and 8 bases at J, with 15 bases between. The germline V gene has CDR1 GTSNPN and CDR2 SVGIG (reference sequence). This CDR3 contains 13 residues. CDR3 sequence reads: CAWGSSGDEKLFF. The CDR3 nucleotides are TGTGCCTGGGGATCCTCGGGGGACGAAAAACTGTTTTTT.

The chain links TRBV7-9 to TRBJ2-7; D remains ambiguous. V lost 3 bases and J 5 bases, leaving 14 bases between the germline ends. The CDR3 runs to 14 residues. The V gene's germline CDR1 is SEHNR and CDR2 FQNEAQ (reference sequence). CDR3 DNA: TGTGCCAGCAGCTTCACCCAGGATGGGAACGAGCAGTACTTC. Its protein product is CASSFTQDGNEQYF.

V usage is TRBV4-2 and J usage is TRBJ1-2; 9 bases line up with TRBD1. The germline gives CDR1 LGHNA, CDR2 YNFKEQ. V lost 0 bases, J lost 6 bases, and 5 bases stayed unmatched. The CDR3 runs 15 residues. The CDR3 DNA sequence: TGTGCCAGCAGCCAAGAACAGGGGGCAAGGAATGGCTACACCTTC. The encoded protein is CASSQEQGARNGYTF.

V usage is TRBV29-1 and J usage is TRBJ2-3; D is uncertain. The ends were cut back, 1 base at V and 13 bases at J, with 15 bases in the middle. The CDR3 consists of 12 residues. Germline CDR1 is SQVTM and CDR2 is ANQGSEA. The CDR3 nucleotides are TGCAGCGTTGAAGTGGTAGAAGTAGAGGAGTATTTT. It translates to CSVEVVEVEEYF.

This clone was detected only a few times. The chain employs TRBV29-1 and TRBJ2-6; TRBD2 is a possible D gene (6 bases). V was shortened by 5 bases and J by 0 bases, with 8 bases between the two germline ends. This CDR3 comprises 14 residues. Germline V CDR1 and CDR2: SQVTM, ANQGSEA. The CDR3 here is CSVHSGSGANVLTF. The CDR3 region has the DNA TGCAGCGTTCATAGCGGCTCTGGGGCCAACGTCCTGACTTTC.